This TCR beta chain was obtained from a study of blood T cell repertoires in COVID-19. Germline V lookup: CDR1 SNHLY, CDR2 FYNNEI. The CDR3 runs to 15 residues. In regard to this clone: Its ends do not fully match the called genes, so a read error is possible.

Sequenced by immunoSEQ multiplex PCR; TCRdb stores in-frame clones only, minus some. Of about 160,000 clones in the sample, roughly 85% were seen once. This chain connects TRBV2 to TRBJ2-4; TRBD2 might be the D (7 bases). Sequenced input: PBMCs or T cells enriched from blood (not recorded which). This TCR was sampled from a man in his sixties who had recovered from COVID-19. The CDR3 nucleotides read TGTGCCAGCAGCGGGAGGAGGACAGCCCAAAACATTCAGTACTTC. It codes for CASSGRRTAQNIQYF.